This is a list of T cell receptor beta chains from one sample in a study of T cell responses to AZD1222 COVID-19 vaccine. Produced via immunoSEQ multiplex PCR; TCRdb's table is partial and in-frame only. The sample lists about 170,000 clones, about 83% seen once, with approximately 1% in the top ten. The sample consisted of peripheral blood, taken 28 days after the second AZD1222 dose. All receptors derive from an adult who received the AZD1222 COVID-19 vaccine. Each CDR3 is given with its conserved first and last residue. The order of the fields is D gene, J gene, clone size, V gene, CDR3 protein, CDR3 DNA. A D gene is named only where the DNA matches it firmly. The size entry is marked missing in some rows and otherwise reads once, few, many or a size class.

-,TRBJ1-2,-,TRBV6-5,CASRTDTLLYGYTF,TGTGCCAGCAGAACAGACACATTGTTATATGGCTACACCTTC
-,TRBJ1-1,-,TRBV5-1,CASKTGTGVYTEAFF,TGCGCCAGTAAAACCGGGACTGGGGTTTACACTGAAGCTTTCTTT
-,TRBJ1-1,-,TRBV24-1,CATSDLRTEAFF,TGTGCCACCAGTGATTTGCGCACTGAAGCTTTCTTT
-,TRBJ2-7,-,TRBV7-9,CASSLVTGLEQYF,TGTGCCAGCAGCTTAGTCACAGGGCTCGAGCAGTACTTC
TRBD1,TRBJ1-2,-,TRBV19,CASSPGTVYGYTF,TGTGCCAGTAGTCCCGGGACAGTCTATGGCTACACCTTC
-,TRBJ1-2,-,TRBV18,CASSPGWLTSF,TGTGCCAGCTCACCGGGATGGCTGACCTCCTTC
-,TRBJ1-2,-,TRBV11-2,CASSARPTLTANYGYTF,TGTGCCAGCAGCGCCCGACCGACTTTAACAGCTAACTATGGCTACACCTTC
-,TRBJ1-2,-,TRBV4-3,CASSQDLITANYGYTF,TGCGCCAGCAGCCAAGATCTAATAACGGCTAACTATGGCTACACCTTC
TRBD2,TRBJ2-5,-,TRBV3-1/TRBV3-2,CASSQGRLAGYETQYF,TGTGCCAGCAGCCAAGGCCGGCTAGCGGGGTATGAGACCCAGTACTTC
TRBD1,TRBJ2-5,-,TRBV25-1,CASSDTGAQETQYF,TGTGCCAGCAGTGATACAGGGGCACAAGAGACCCAGTACTTC
-,TRBJ1-2,-,TRBV2,CASSGPISF,TGTGCCAGCAGTGGCCCCATATCCTTC
TRBD2,TRBJ2-7,-,TRBV19,CASSTSGGFTYEQYF,TGTGCCAGTAGTACGAGCGGGGGGTTTACCTACGAGCAGTACTTC
-,TRBJ2-2,-,TRBV19,CASGSRDTGELFF,TGTGCCAGTGGGAGTCGGGACACCGGGGAGCTGTTTTTT
TRBD1,TRBJ2-7,-,TRBV11-3,CASSVGQGQLGEQYF,TGTGCCAGCAGCGTGGGACAGGGACAGCTCGGCGAGCAGTACTTC
TRBD1,TRBJ1-2,-,TRBV4-1,CASSQDPGTGPYGYTF,TGCGCCAGCAGCCAAGATCCTGGGACAGGGCCCTATGGCTACACCTTC
TRBD1,TRBJ1-1,-,TRBV5-1,CASSARQGSTEAFF,TGCGCCAGCAGCGCCCGACAGGGAAGCACTGAAGCTTTCTTT
-,TRBJ1-1,-,TRBV6-1,CASSEWSGRRVNTEAFF,TGTGCCAGCAGTGAGTGGTCGGGTCGAAGGGTGAACACTGAAGCTTTCTTT
-,TRBJ1-1,-,TRBV4-1,CASQGRKEHNTEAFF,TGCGCCAGCCAAGGACGGAAGGAACATAACACTGAAGCTTTCTTT
TRBD1,TRBJ1-6,once,TRBV27,CASSLTTGVLSPLHF,TGTGCCAGCAGTTTGACGACAGGGGTCCTTTCACCCCTCCACTTT
TRBD1,TRBJ1-2,-,TRBV7-2,CASSLLGTGYRTFYGYTF,TGTGCCAGCAGCTTACTCGGGACAGGGTATAGGACTTTCTATGGCTACACCTTC
-,TRBJ2-3,-,TRBV4-1,CASSQAFGADTQYF,TGCGCCAGCAGCCAAGCGTTTGGGGCAGATACGCAGTATTTT
TRBD2,TRBJ2-3,-,TRBV27,CASSFEAGTSTDTQYF,TGTGCCAGCAGTTTTGAAGCGGGGACCAGCACAGATACGCAGTATTTT
-,TRBJ2-7,once,TRBV5-1,CASSPREASPHEQYF,TGCGCCAGCAGCCCGAGGGAAGCGAGCCCCCACGAGCAGTACTTC
-,TRBJ1-4,-,TRBV6-5,CASSSNSEKLFF,TGTGCCAGCAGTTCCAACAGTGAAAAACTGTTTTTT
-,TRBJ2-7,-,TRBV7-8,CASSFDRAYEQYF,TGTGCCAGCAGCTTTGACAGAGCCTACGAGCAGTACTTC
-,TRBJ2-7,-,TRBV12-3/TRBV12-4,CASSPVRYEQYF,TGTGCCAGCAGCCCCGTGAGGTACGAGCAGTACTTC
-,TRBJ2-1,-,TRBV7-2,CASSSKASSYNEQFF,TGTGCCAGCAGCTCGAAGGCCAGCTCCTACAATGAGCAGTTCTTC
-,TRBJ2-7,-,TRBV21-1,CASSLRVPIGYEQYF,TGTGCCAGCAGCCTCAGGGTACCCATAGGCTACGAGCAGTACTTC
TRBD2,TRBJ2-3,once,TRBV10-1,CASSDAGGPGDTQYF,TGCGCCAGCAGTGATGCGGGGGGGCCCGGAGATACGCAGTATTTT
TRBD2,TRBJ2-5,-,TRBV6-5,CASSTSSGGAETQYF,TGTGCCAGCAGTACCTCTAGCGGGGGGGCCGAGACCCAGTACTTC
TRBD2,TRBJ2-7,-,TRBV19,CASSSTSGDYEQYF,TGTGCCAGTAGTAGCACTAGCGGGGACTACGAGCAGTACTTC
TRBD2,TRBJ2-1,-,TRBV3-1/TRBV3-2,CASSQDRFAGGLNEQFF,TGTGCCAGCAGCCAAGACCGGTTTGCGGGGGGGCTCAATGAGCAGTTCTTC
TRBD2,TRBJ2-1,-,TRBV13,CASSLYSGDRNEQFF,TGTGCCAGCAGCTTATATAGCGGGGATAGAAATGAGCAGTTCTTC
TRBD1,TRBJ2-7,once,TRBV12-3/TRBV12-4,CARNRQGGYEQYF,TGTGCCAGGAACAGACAGGGTGGCTACGAGCAGTACTTC
-,TRBJ2-7,-,TRBV21-1,CASSKKQGLAYEQYF,TGTGCCAGCAGCAAAAAGCAGGGGTTGGCCTACGAGCAGTACTTC
TRBD1,TRBJ2-6,-,TRBV18,CASSPPGQRISGANVLTF,TGTGCCAGCTCACCCCCGGGACAGCGGATCTCTGGGGCCAACGTCCTGACTTTC
-,TRBJ2-7,-,TRBV18,CASSPRRDHEQYF,TGTGCCAGCTCACCACGCAGGGACCACGAGCAGTACTTC
-,TRBJ2-7,-,TRBV7-9,CASSLAGTHEQYF,TGTGCCAGCAGCTTGGCCGGCACCCACGAGCAGTACTTC
TRBD1,TRBJ1-2,few,TRBV19,CASSMGPGGVYGYTF,TGTGCCAGTAGTATGGGTCCAGGGGGCGTTTATGGCTACACCTTC
-,TRBJ2-2,-,TRBV4-3,CASSPHPGPHTGELFF,TGCGCCAGCAGCCCACACCCGGGCCCTCACACCGGGGAGCTGTTTTTT
-,TRBJ1-2,-,TRBV6-4,CVRHFNYGYTF,TGTGTACGGCATTTTAACTATGGCTACACCTTC
TRBD1,TRBJ2-1,-,TRBV5-1,CASSLGQGHEQFF,TGCGCCAGCAGCTTGGGACAGGGGCATGAGCAGTTCTTC